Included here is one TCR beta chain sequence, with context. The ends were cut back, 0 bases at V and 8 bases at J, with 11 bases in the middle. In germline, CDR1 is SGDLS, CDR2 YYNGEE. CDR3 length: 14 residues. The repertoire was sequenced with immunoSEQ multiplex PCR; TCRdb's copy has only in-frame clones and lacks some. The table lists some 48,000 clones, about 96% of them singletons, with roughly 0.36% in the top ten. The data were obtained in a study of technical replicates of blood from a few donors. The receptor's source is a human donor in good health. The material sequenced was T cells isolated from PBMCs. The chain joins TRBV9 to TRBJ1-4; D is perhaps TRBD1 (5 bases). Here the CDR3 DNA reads TGTGCCAGCAGCGTAGAAGCGGGGCTAGAAAAACTGTTTTTT. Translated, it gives CASSVEAGLEKLFF.